These 27 T cell receptor beta chains were all obtained from the same sample, sequenced in a study of long-term antiretroviral therapy in people with HIV. Investigators performed immunoSEQ version v3.0 at survey level. Sequencing used immunoSEQ multiplex PCR; TCRdb keeps in-frame clones, though not all of them. The sample shows about 6,000 clones, over 75% of them seen only once. The source material was unsorted PBMCs, sampled 0.5 years before starting antiretroviral therapy. These receptors were collected from a man in his forties or fifties with HIV.

V and J are TRBV4-2 and TRBJ1-6; no reliable D call. In germline, CDR1 is LGHNA, CDR2 YNFKEQ. The CDR3 length is 16 residues. Trimming shortened V by 0 bases and J by 6 bases, and 12 bases separated the two germline ends. Here the CDR3 DNA reads TGTGCCAGCAGCCAAGAACCGGGTACGGGTAATTCACCCCTCCACTTT. Its translation: CASSQEPGTGNSPLHF.

The genes are TRBV21-1 and TRBJ1-2; TRBD1 reflects the table's D call only, with no check against the DNA. TRBV21-1 is noted as a pseudogene. The CDR3 is made up of 15 amino acids. CDR3 DNA sequence: TGTGCCAGCAGCAAAGTGCAGGGGGGTCACTATGGCTACACCTTC. This codes for CASSKVQGGHYGYTF.

The chain employs TRBV7-2 and TRBJ2-1; tentative D call: TRBD1 (6 bases). The CDR3 spans 16 residues. The V gene's germline CDR1 is SGHTA and CDR2 FQGNSA. With 1 base removed from V and 2 bases from J, the gap between germline ends came to 12 bases. The CDR3 is CASSLVGGLPYNEQFF. The DNA of the CDR3 is TGTGCCAGCAGCTTAGTTGGGGGCCTACCCTACAATGAGCAGTTCTTC.

The chain couples TRBV30 to TRBJ2-3; D might be TRBD1 (5 bases). This CDR3 is 14 amino acids long. CDR1 is GTSNPN and CDR2 is SVGIG in the germline V gene (reference sequence). The germline V and J ends were trimmed by 7 bases and 3 bases, with 17 bases remaining between them. In DNA form, the CDR3 reads TGTGCCTCCGCGCGCCTACAGGAGACAGATACGCAGTATTTT. Translated: CASARLQETDTQYF.

The J gene is TRBJ2-3, the V gene TRBV5-1, with D uncertain. The length of the CDR3 is 17 residues. Per the germline V gene, CDR1 is SGHRS and CDR2 is YFSETQ. Deletions cut 1 base from V and 3 bases from J, with 18 bases between. CDR3 sequence reads: CASSLILRLKQTDTQYF. CDR3 nucleotides: TGCGCCAGCAGCTTGATCCTTAGGTTGAAACAAACAGATACGCAGTATTTT.

This rearrangement joins TRBV4-3 to TRBJ2-3; possible D gene TRBD1, 6 bases. The ends were cut back, 1 base at V and 3 bases at J, with 8 bases in the middle. The CDR3 has 14 amino acids. Germline V lookup: CDR1 LGHNA, CDR2 YSLEER. CDR3 sequence reads: CASSQVGQTDTQYF. The CDR3, as DNA: TGCGCCAGCAGCCAAGTAGGACAGACAGATACGCAGTATTTT.

This clone appeared a few times. The gene calls are TRBV5-6 and TRBJ2-7; 8 bases are shared with TRBD1. The CDR3 spans 14 residues. The ends lost 2 bases at V and 1 base at J; junction bases unmatched: 2. CDR1 is SGHDT, CDR2 YYEEEE, per germline. The CDR3 protein is CASSLWDRSYEQYF. CDR3 DNA sequence: TGTGCCAGCAGCTTATGGGACAGGTCCTACGAGCAGTACTTC.

The CDR3 DNA follows: TGTGCCAGCAGTACTTTAGCGGGGGGAGACAATGAGCAGTTCTTC. Its protein is CASSTLAGGDNEQFF. V is TRBV6-1 and J is TRBJ2-1; 10 bases are shared with TRBD2. CDR3 size: 15 residues. The V gene's germline CDR1 is MNHNS and CDR2 SASEGT. J lost 5 bases, V lost 5 bases, and 6 bases had no gene match.

Judged by abundance, this clone is large. The rearrangement links TRBV6-1 to TRBJ2-2; D may be TRBD1 or TRBD2 (5 bases each). The V gene's germline CDR1 is MNHNS and CDR2 SASEGT. The germline V and J ends were trimmed by 2 bases and 4 bases, with 11 bases remaining between them. The CDR3 has 15 amino acids. The CDR3: CASSEWGSTTGELFF. The CDR3 nucleotides are TGTGCCAGCAGTGAATGGGGGAGTACCACCGGGGAGCTGTTTTTT.

The rearrangement uses TRBV6-1 and TRBJ2-1; TRBD2 aligns across 8 bases. Germline CDR1 MNHNS, CDR2 SASEGT. CDR3 size: 15 residues. After removal of 6 bases from V and 8 bases from J, the junction contained 12 bases not matched to a gene. CDR3 sequence (DNA): TGTGCCAGCAGCCGAACCAGCGGGGGTATCTATGAGCAGTTCTTC. Protein sequence: CASSRTSGGIYEQFF.

The chain links TRBV5-1 to TRBJ2-7; TRBD1 matches 10 bases. The CDR3 runs to 16 residues. After removal of 2 bases from V and 3 bases from J, the junction contained 8 bases not matched to a gene. Germline V gene sequence: CDR1 SGHRS, CDR2 YFSETQ. CDR3 DNA sequence: TGCGCCAGCAGCTTCGACGGGACAGGGGACAACTACGAGCAGTACTTC. It codes for CASSFDGTGDNYEQYF.

The chain has TRBV5-4 and TRBJ2-2; 11 bases fit TRBD1. In germline, CDR1 is SGHNT, CDR2 YYREEE (reference sequence). Trimming at V came to 3 bases and at J to 5 bases, leaving 6 bases not matched to a gene. This CDR3 spans 16 amino acids. In nucleotides, the CDR3 is TGTGCCAGCAGCTCACCGGGACAGGGGGTAACCGGGGAGCTGTTTTTT. This encodes CASSSPGQGVTGELFF. Variable domain in full (rest from reference TRBV5-4 and TRBJ2-2): ETGVTQSPTHLIKTRGQQVTLRCSSQSGHNTVSWYQQALGQGPQFIFQYYREEENGRGNFPPRFSGLQFPNYSSELNVNALELDDSALYLCASSSPGQGVTGELFFGEGSRLTVL.

The V and J genes are TRBV4-1 and TRBJ1-1; D is unresolved. The CDR3 loop spans 15 amino acids. V gave up 3 bases and J gave up 0 bases, with 11 bases separating them. CDR1 MGHRA and CDR2 YSYEKL come from the germline V gene. The CDR3 spells CASSQRLTLNTEAFF. In nucleotides, the CDR3 is TGCGCCAGCAGCCAGAGATTGACACTGAACACTGAAGCTTTCTTT.

This clone was found a few times. This specimen includes other DNA sequences encoding the same CDR3. This chain uses TRBV30 with TRBJ1-1, with D uncertain. The CDR3 spans 13 residues. The V end lost 0 bases, the J end lost 3 bases, and 8 bases lay between the germline ends. The germline V gene encodes CDR1 GTSNPN and CDR2 SVGIG (reference sequence). CDR3 protein: CAWSVSGDTEAFF. The CDR3 DNA is TGTGCCTGGAGTGTAAGCGGGGACACTGAAGCTTTCTTT.

The CDR3 nucleotides are TGTGCCAGCAGAAAATACAGAGTACCCCATTCACCCCTCCACTTT. Protein: CASRKYRVPHSPLHF. J is TRBJ1-6 and V is TRBV6-5; D is unclear. This CDR3 spans 15 amino acids. Trimming stripped 6 bases from V and 8 bases from J, with 17 bases between. Looked up from germline, CDR1 is MNHEY and CDR2 is SVGAGI.

This chain connects TRBV27 to TRBJ1-4; D may be TRBD1 (6 bases). This CDR3 is 14 amino acids long. V was pared by 7 bases and J by 7 bases, with 16 bases between. CDR1 is MNHEY, CDR2 SMNVEV, per germline (reference sequence). CDR3 in DNA: TGTGCCAGCAAACCGACAGGTTGGGGTGAAAAACTGTTTTTT. It yields the protein CASKPTGWGEKLFF.

The chain combines TRBV7-2 with TRBJ2-7; D is ambiguous. The germline V and J ends were trimmed by 1 base and 5 bases, with 12 bases remaining between them. This CDR3 region has 14 residues. CDR1 and CDR2 (germline): SGHTA, FQGNSA. CDR3 protein: CASSLVAQTDEQYF. CDR3 sequence (DNA): TGTGCCAGCAGCTTAGTAGCACAGACCGACGAGCAGTACTTC.

The V and J genes are TRBV7-3 and TRBJ2-7; D is perhaps TRBD2 (7 bases). CDR1 and CDR2 (germline): SGHTA, FQGTGA. This CDR3 has 14 amino acids. Trimming shortened V by 3 bases and J by 4 bases, and 13 bases separated the two germline ends. In nucleotides, the CDR3 is TGTGCCAGCAGCTTGGGGGGGGCTGGGTACGAGCAGTACTTC. Encoded protein: CASSLGGAGYEQYF.

The chain has TRBV19 and TRBJ1-1; 8 bases match TRBD1. V trimming: 6 bases; J trimming: 4 bases; junction bases outside the gene matches: 10. Germline-derived CDR1 and CDR2 are LNHDA and SQIVND (reference sequence). CDR3 length: 15 amino acids. The CDR3 sequence: CASRDRVGELTEAFF. Here the CDR3 DNA reads TGTGCCAGTAGGGACAGGGTCGGGGAACTCACTGAAGCTTTCTTT.

The chain recombines TRBV5-1 with TRBJ2-7; D is unclear. V was clipped by 0 bases and J by 0 bases, with 16 bases between them. The CDR3 runs 17 residues. CDR1 is SGHRS, CDR2 YFSETQ, per germline. The CDR3: CASSLVSSGPFSYEQYF. The CDR3 DNA sequence: TGCGCCAGCAGCTTGGTTTCGTCCGGGCCCTTCTCCTACGAGCAGTACTTC.

This clone was detected a few times. V is TRBV27 and J is TRBJ2-7; 9 nucleotides line up with TRBD1. Germline V lookup: CDR1 MNHEY, CDR2 SMNVEV (reference sequence). The CDR3 spans 14 residues. Trimming removed 5 bases from V and 2 bases from J; junction bases left unmatched: 4. The CDR3 spells CASSLRQGAYEQYF. The CDR3 DNA is TGTGCCAGCAGTCTTCGACAGGGGGCCTACGAGCAGTACTTC.

The rearrangement uses TRBV4-1 and TRBJ1-5; D is uncertain. The germline CDR1 and CDR2 sequences are MGHRA and YSYEKL. The CDR3 is 14 amino acids. The V and J ends lost 1 base and 0 bases respectively, with 4 bases between them. The CDR3, as DNA: TGCGCCAGCAGCCAAGTGCTTAGCAATCAGCCCCAGCATTTT. Protein: CASSQVLSNQPQHF.

This rearrangement joins TRBV14 to TRBJ2-7; 12 bases line up with TRBD1. The trim removed 3 bases at V and 0 bases at J, leaving 3 bases unmatched. CDR1 is SGHDN and CDR2 is FVKESK in the germline V gene. The CDR3 totals 16 residues. The CDR3 region has the DNA TGTGCCAGCAGCCACGGGGACAGGGGGCTCTCCTACGAGCAGTACTTC. Translating it yields CASSHGDRGLSYEQYF.

The sample holds a few counts of this clone. The chain joins TRBV5-4 to TRBJ2-7, with a possible D match to TRBD2 (5 bases). Trimming took off 4 bases at V and 0 bases at J, with 8 bases between the two ends. CDR3 length equals 13 residues. Germline CDR1 and CDR2: SGHNT and YYREEE (reference sequence). This CDR3 reads CASSPRDSYEQYF. The CDR3 nucleotides are TGTGCCAGCAGCCCCCGGGACTCCTACGAGCAGTACTTC.

This clone came up once. This rearrangement joins TRBV5-1 to TRBJ2-1; 9 nucleotides agree with TRBD1. This CDR3 spans 17 amino acids. The V gene end was trimmed by 0 bases and the J gene end by 3 bases; junction bases not matched to a gene: 7. The germline gives CDR1 SGHRS, CDR2 YFSETQ. This CDR3 reads CASSLGTGVRFYNEQFF. CDR3 sequence (DNA): TGCGCCAGCAGCTTGGGGACAGGGGTAAGGTTCTACAATGAGCAGTTCTTC. The full variable domain, with the rest looked up from reference TRBV5-1 and TRBJ2-1, is KAGVTQTPRYLIKTRGQQVTLSCSPISGHRSVSWYQQTPGQGLQFLFEYFSETQRNKGNFPGRFSGRQFSNSRSEMNVSTLELGDSALYLCASSLGTGVRFYNEQFFGPGTRLTVL.

The rearrangement uses TRBV13 and TRBJ2-2; D remains ambiguous. From germline, CDR1 is PRHDT and CDR2 FYEKMQ (reference sequence). The CDR3 has 13 residues. Trimming removed 2 bases at V and 6 bases at J, with 7 bases between. The DNA of the CDR3 is TGTGCCAGCAGCTTAAGCCGGGCCGGGGAGCTGTTTTTT. This gives the protein CASSLSRAGELFF.

The chain has TRBV23-1 and TRBJ2-7; D not resolved. TRBV23-1 is an ORF for which the function is uncertain. Trimming removed 8 bases from V and 4 bases from J, with 15 bases in between. The CDR3 runs 13 residues. CDR3 sequence: CASGRPDGYEQYF. The CDR3 region has the DNA TGCGCCAGCGGACGACCGGACGGTTACGAGCAGTACTTC.